This T cell receptor beta chain was obtained from a study of early T cells in non-severe SARS-CoV-2 infection. On the study more broadly: The sequenced material was bulk RNA from unsorted whole blood, and its chains were unpaired. Overall study findings and caveats: Clonotype matching in VDJdb favored anti-spike CD8 responses and did not capture private and CD4 specificities.

The CDR3 length is 13 residues. V dropped 4 bases and J dropped 11 bases, with 17 bases sitting between them. CDR1 MNHEY and CDR2 SVGAGI come from the germline V gene. Unique molecular identifiers were affixed to single, distinct cDNA molecules. From the 5' RACE reads, TCRdb called clonotypes with MiXCR, one entry per CDR3 protein. The data hold 65,000 to 70,000 distinct CDR3 sequences, with 10% to 15% observed a single time. On this clonotype: No antigen is known for it.

Sequences were obtained from whole blood. The chain carries TRBV6-5 and TRBJ1-2, with D hard to call. The TCR originated in an adult who was a healthcare worker with PCR-confirmed SARS-CoV-2 infection or an uninfected control (not recorded which). In DNA form, the CDR3 reads TGTGCCAGCAGTTCCCCGAATGGGGTTGAGTACACCTTC. Translated, it gives CASSSPNGVEYTF.